The 5 T cell receptor beta chains below come from one sample, sequenced in a study of blood T cell repertoires in COVID-19. The table came from immunoSEQ multiplex PCR; TCRdb's copy has only in-frame clones and leaves some out. The sample consists of under 300,000 clones, around four fifths of them appearing once. The sequencing input was peripheral blood. The receptors derive from a woman between 40 and 50 years old with active or convalescent COVID-19.

This clone was seen a handful of times. The CDR3, as DNA: TGCGCCAGCAGTGACCCCAGCGGGGGGCTTGGGACCGGGGAGCTGTTTTTT. Protein product: CASSDPSGGLGTGELFF. The chain couples TRBV10-1 to TRBJ2-2, with 9 bases lining up with TRBD2. The length of the CDR3 is 17 residues. J was trimmed by 5 bases and V by 3 bases; bases with no gene match: 10. Germline assignment: CDR1 WNHNN and CDR2 SYGVQD (reference sequence).

This chain connects TRBV5-1 to TRBJ1-6; 8 nucleotides match TRBD1. Germline CDR1 SGHRS, CDR2 YFSETQ. The CDR3 spans 17 residues. With 1 base clipped from V and 0 bases from J, the junction kept 3 bases outside the gene matches. In DNA form, the CDR3 reads TGCGCCAGCAGCTTGACAGGGGGAAGCTCCTATAATTCACCCCTCCACTTT. Translation gives CASSLTGGSSYNSPLHF.

The J gene is TRBJ2-1, the V gene TRBV10-1, with a possible D match to TRBD1 (5 bases). Per the germline V gene, CDR1 is WNHNN and CDR2 is SYGVQD (reference sequence). V was clipped by 0 bases and J by 5 bases, with 11 bases between them. This CDR3 contains 15 residues. CDR3 sequence: CASSESRVGDNEQFF. CDR3 DNA sequence: TGCGCCAGCAGTGAGTCCAGGGTAGGGGACAATGAGCAGTTCTTC.

The chain uses TRBV2 and TRBJ2-1, with D unclear. CDR1 is SNHLY and CDR2 is FYNNEI in the germline V gene. Trimming took 5 bases from V and 8 from J, leaving 10 bases between them. The CDR3 contains 12 residues. This chain's CDR3 is CASSWSSDEQFF. The CDR3, as DNA: TGTGCCAGCAGTTGGAGTTCCGATGAGCAGTTCTTC.

The V call is TRBV7-3, the J call TRBJ2-5; 8 bases are a match to TRBD2. V shed 5 bases and J 2 bases; nucleotides not matched to a gene: 7. The CDR3 spans 15 residues. Germline V gene lookup returns CDR1 SGHTA and CDR2 FQGTGA. CDR3 bases: TGTGCCAGCAGCCGTACTAGCGGCTCACAAGAGACCCAGTACTTC. This gives the protein CASSRTSGSQETQYF.